The rows below give T cell receptor beta chains drawn from one sample of a study of long-term antiretroviral therapy in people with HIV. Clones were sequenced by immunoSEQ multiplex PCR, and TCRdb holds only the in-frame ones, with some missing. This sample has approximately 19,000 clones; approximately 82% occur once, and the top ten carry approximately 15%. Source: unsorted PBMCs, taken 0.5 years before starting antiretroviral therapy. The receptors here all came from a woman aged 45-59 years with HIV. The CDR3 runs from the conserved cysteine through the conserved F or W. Each record gives: D gene, J gene, clone size, V gene, CDR3 DNA, CDR3 protein. A D gene is named only where the DNA matches it firmly. Clone size is not always given. Where it is, it says once, few, many or a class for expanded clones.

D gene: TRBD1
J gene: TRBJ1-2
clone size: few
V gene: TRBV2
CDR3 DNA: TGTGCCAGCAGTGACGGGACAGGGTATGGCTACACCTTC
CDR3 protein: CASSDGTGYGYTF

D gene: TRBD2
J gene: TRBJ2-3
clone size: .
V gene: TRBV19
CDR3 DNA: TGTGCCAGTAGTACGCGGGGGGATGGAGATACGCAGTATTTT
CDR3 protein: CASSTRGDGDTQYF

D gene: TRBD2
J gene: TRBJ2-7
clone size: .
V gene: TRBV29-1
CDR3 DNA: TGCAGCGTTGAAGGGGGGGGCTACGAGCAGTACTTC
CDR3 protein: CSVEGGGYEQYF

D gene: TRBD1
J gene: TRBJ1-6
clone size: few
V gene: TRBV6-1
CDR3 DNA: TGTGCCAGCAGTGATCTACAGGGGGCCTCACCCCTCCACTTT
CDR3 protein: CASSDLQGASPLHF

D gene: TRBD1
J gene: TRBJ2-7
clone size: .
V gene: TRBV19
CDR3 DNA: TGTGCCAGTAGTATAGCGGGGACAGCCTACGAGCAGTACTTC
CDR3 protein: CASSIAGTAYEQYF

D gene: .
J gene: TRBJ1-5
clone size: .
V gene: TRBV27
CDR3 DNA: TGTGCCAGCAGTTTATTAGGTAGCAATCAGCCCCAGCATTTT
CDR3 protein: CASSLLGSNQPQHF

D gene: .
J gene: TRBJ2-5
clone size: .
V gene: TRBV5-4
CDR3 DNA: TGTGCCAGCAGCTTGGCCGTAGGCGGGGGCGAGAAGACCCAGTACTTC
CDR3 protein: CASSLAVGGGEKTQYF

D gene: TRBD2
J gene: TRBJ2-5
clone size: .
V gene: TRBV4-1
CDR3 DNA: TGCGCCAGCAGCCAAGATCCCGGGGGGACTCACCAAGAGACCCAGTACTTC
CDR3 protein: CASSQDPGGTHQETQYF

D gene: TRBD1
J gene: TRBJ2-1
clone size: .
V gene: TRBV14
CDR3 DNA: TGTGCCAGCAGCCAAAGGGGACAGGGGGACTACAATGAGCAGTTCTTC
CDR3 protein: CASSQRGQGDYNEQFF

D gene: TRBD1
J gene: TRBJ1-2
clone size: .
V gene: TRBV5-1
CDR3 DNA: TGCGCCAGCAGCTTGGAGCGACAGGGGAGGTATGGCTACACCTTC
CDR3 protein: CASSLERQGRYGYTF

D gene: TRBD1
J gene: TRBJ1-2
clone size: .
V gene: TRBV5-1
CDR3 DNA: TGCGCCAGCAGCTCACCGGGACAGGGACTCTATGGCTACACCTTC
CDR3 protein: CASSSPGQGLYGYTF

D gene: .
J gene: TRBJ2-5
clone size: .
V gene: TRBV7-2
CDR3 DNA: TGTGCCAGCAGCTTAGGTTCAGCGGGCCACCAAGAGACCCAGTACTTC
CDR3 protein: CASSLGSAGHQETQYF

D gene: .
J gene: TRBJ2-2
clone size: .
V gene: TRBV19
CDR3 DNA: TGTGCCAGTAGTACATCGGGATCACAATCCGGGGAGCTGTTTTTT
CDR3 protein: CASSTSGSQSGELFF

D gene: .
J gene: TRBJ1-1
clone size: .
V gene: TRBV29-1
CDR3 DNA: TGCAGCGGCCGGGACATGGACACTGAAGCTTTCTTT
CDR3 protein: CSGRDMDTEAFF

D gene: .
J gene: TRBJ2-5
clone size: .
V gene: TRBV2
CDR3 DNA: TGTGCCAGCACCTGGGAGACCCAGTACTTC
CDR3 protein: CASTWETQYF

D gene: .
J gene: TRBJ1-5
clone size: .
V gene: TRBV5-6
CDR3 DNA: TGTGCCAGCAGCCTTCTAGGGGGGTCGGGGCAGCCCCAGCATTTT
CDR3 protein: CASSLLGGSGQPQHF

D gene: .
J gene: TRBJ1-5
clone size: .
V gene: TRBV5-5
CDR3 DNA: TGTGCCAGCAGCCTGCGTGGGGGAGGGGGCAATCAGCCCCAGCATTTT
CDR3 protein: CASSLRGGGGNQPQHF

D gene: .
J gene: TRBJ1-2
clone size: .
V gene: TRBV7-6
CDR3 DNA: TGTGCCAGCAGCCCCTCGCAGGGGCGAGACGGCTACACCTTC
CDR3 protein: CASSPSQGRDGYTF

D gene: TRBD2
J gene: TRBJ2-3
clone size: .
V gene: TRBV5-1
CDR3 DNA: TGCGCCAGCAGCTTGGCTAGCGGGGGCCGCACAGATACGCAGTATTTT
CDR3 protein: CASSLASGGRTDTQYF

D gene: .
J gene: TRBJ1-6
clone size: .
V gene: TRBV6-1
CDR3 DNA: TGTGCCAGCAGTGAAGGACAGGCCGTTAGTTCACCCCTCCACTTT
CDR3 protein: CASSEGQAVSSPLHF

D gene: .
J gene: TRBJ2-5
clone size: .
V gene: TRBV12-5
CDR3 DNA: TGTGCTAGTGGTTTGTGGGCCCAAGAGACCCAGTACTTC
CDR3 protein: CASGLWAQETQYF

D gene: TRBD1
J gene: TRBJ1-5
clone size: .
V gene: TRBV30
CDR3 DNA: TGTGCCTGGAGTTCAGGGGGGAGGCAGCCCCAGCATTTT
CDR3 protein: CAWSSGGRQPQHF

D gene: TRBD1
J gene: TRBJ1-2
clone size: few
V gene: TRBV5-1
CDR3 DNA: TGCGCCAGCAGCGTGGATGGACAACAGGGGGCTTATGGCTACACCTTC
CDR3 protein: CASSVDGQQGAYGYTF

D gene: .
J gene: TRBJ2-2
clone size: .
V gene: TRBV5-4
CDR3 DNA: TGTGCCAGCAGCTTGCAGGGGGGAAGGTTCGGGGAGCTGTTTTTT
CDR3 protein: CASSLQGGRFGELFF

D gene: .
J gene: TRBJ1-6
clone size: .
V gene: TRBV2
CDR3 DNA: TGTGCCGCCGCCGGGACCGGTATTTCCTATAATTCACCCCTCCACTTT
CDR3 protein: CAAAGTGISYNSPLHF

D gene: TRBD1
J gene: TRBJ1-3
clone size: .
V gene: TRBV29-1
CDR3 DNA: TGCAGCGTTGAGGGTACAGGGGCCCGCTCTGGAAACACCATATATTTT
CDR3 protein: CSVEGTGARSGNTIYF

D gene: .
J gene: TRBJ1-3
clone size: once
V gene: TRBV2
CDR3 DNA: TGTGCCAGCACCACGGAGGGACTTCTAGGCTCTGGAAACACCATATATTTT
CDR3 protein: CASTTEGLLGSGNTIYF

D gene: .
J gene: TRBJ1-3
clone size: once
V gene: TRBV7-6
CDR3 DNA: TGTGCCAGCAGCCTCGGGGGAACCATATATTTT
CDR3 protein: CASSLGGTIYF

D gene: .
J gene: TRBJ2-3
clone size: .
V gene: TRBV27
CDR3 DNA: TGTGCCAGCAGGGGGACCGGTTATACGCAGTATTTT
CDR3 protein: CASRGTGYTQYF

D gene: .
J gene: TRBJ2-3
clone size: few
V gene: TRBV7-6
CDR3 DNA: TGTGCCAGCAGCTTTATATTCCCAGGGGATCGCACAGATACGCAGTATTTT
CDR3 protein: CASSFIFPGDRTDTQYF

D gene: .
J gene: TRBJ2-3
clone size: .
V gene: TRBV4-2
CDR3 DNA: TGTGCCAGCAGCCCGTACACAGGCTCTACAGATACGCAGTATTTT
CDR3 protein: CASSPYTGSTDTQYF

D gene: .
J gene: TRBJ1-2
clone size: .
V gene: TRBV2
CDR3 DNA: .
CDR3 protein: CATRDGGHYGCTF

D gene: .
J gene: TRBJ2-7
clone size: few
V gene: TRBV29-1
CDR3 DNA: TGCAGCGTTGCTCGGGACTCTGGCGAGCAGTACTTC
CDR3 protein: CSVARDSGEQYF

D gene: TRBD2
J gene: TRBJ2-1
clone size: .
V gene: TRBV2
CDR3 DNA: TGTGCCAGCAGGGACAGCGGGAGCTCCTACAATGAGCAGTTCTTC
CDR3 protein: CASRDSGSSYNEQFF

D gene: .
J gene: TRBJ1-2
clone size: .
V gene: TRBV10-2
CDR3 DNA: TGCGCCAGCAGTGAGTCGTCGGGATATGGCTACACCTTC
CDR3 protein: CASSESSGYGYTF

D gene: .
J gene: TRBJ1-6
clone size: .
V gene: TRBV2
CDR3 DNA: TGTGCCAGCACCAGAGACCGGTCACCCCTCCACTTT
CDR3 protein: CASTRDRSPLHF

D gene: TRBD2
J gene: TRBJ2-3
clone size: .
V gene: TRBV2
CDR3 DNA: TGTGCCAGCAGGAAACGAGGCGGGGGGGATGATACGCAGTATTTT
CDR3 protein: CASRKRGGGDDTQYF

D gene: .
J gene: TRBJ2-5
clone size: .
V gene: TRBV7-9
CDR3 DNA: TGTGCCAGCAGCTTAGGTACCGGACTTGGTGAGACCCAGTACTTC
CDR3 protein: CASSLGTGLGETQYF

D gene: .
J gene: TRBJ2-5
clone size: .
V gene: TRBV7-2
CDR3 DNA: TGTGCCAGCAGCTTTCGAGGCCGACAGTCGGGGGAGACCCAGTACTTC
CDR3 protein: CASSFRGRQSGETQYF

D gene: .
J gene: TRBJ1-1
clone size: once
V gene: TRBV5-6
CDR3 DNA: TGTGCCAGCAGCTTGGGTACTGAAGCTTTCTTT
CDR3 protein: CASSLGTEAFF

D gene: .
J gene: TRBJ1-1
clone size: .
V gene: TRBV9
CDR3 DNA: TGTGCCAGCAGCGTAGGGGTAGAAGCCTTTAACACTGAAGCTTTCTTT
CDR3 protein: CASSVGVEAFNTEAFF